Here is one T cell receptor (beta chain) with its context. No cognate antigen has been identified for it. No base quality information exists; no much larger clone differs at one position. V lost 4 bases and J lost 0 bases; the stretch between them is 8 bases long. The CDR3 contains 14 residues, cysteine and phenylalanine counted. Only the CDR3 part of the read is kept: 42 bases, read in frame from the first base. CDR1 SGHNT and CDR2 YYREEE were looked up in the germline V gene (reference sequence). Whole blood was collected in K2EDTA tubes by collaborating institutions according to the institutions' own protocols. Collaborator samples were shipped for TCRbeta analysis as frozen whole blood, isolated PBMCs, or DNA extracted from either sample type. The data originate from a study of blood T cell repertoires in COVID-19 (dated by TCRdb to about 2020). Background on the whole study: Samples from collaborators originated in the United States, Italy and Spain and spanned both the acute and convalescent phases of COVID-19. The repertoires were released in a freely available public database meant as a resource for research on the immune response to SARS-CoV-2. Samples were obtained from the ongoing ImmuneRACE study (first 160 participants) and from about 1,300 subjects provided by 6 global collaborators. The dataset comprised deeply sampled blood TCRbeta repertoires from subjects exposed to, actively infected with, or recovered from COVID-19. The prospective study material was composed of cDNA or gDNA derived from T cells, B-cell-depleted T cells, or PBMCs. Where available, HLA class I and class II types were taken from metadata supplied by the sample provider and were not determined by assay-based typing. Sample metadata almost always included a de-identified subject ID, COVID-19 status, age in years and sex.

Study-level results and caveats: The amount of clinical and demographic metadata varied by source and participant and was provided uncurated.

TCRbeta CDR3 regions were amplified from genomic DNA by means of the immunoSEQ Assay, a bias-controlled multiplex PCR. In the original analysis: Nucleated cell counts per sample were estimated from amplification of reference gene primers within the assay. To quantify the absolute abundance of each unique TCRbeta CDR3 rearrangement, sequence reads were collapsed and filtered. For each sample, productive Simpson clonality was calculated as the square root of Simpson's diversity index over productive rearrangements. Entries here come from immuneACCESS through TCRdb and include only in-frame sequences with V and J called. Some clones fail to appear in such tables; in the studies checked, an unresolved V gene covers under half of the shortfall, and the cause of the remainder is unknown. The D gene and trimming were derived from the DNA, and the V and J assignments and clone size from that table. The sample table holds 95,000 to 110,000 clones, of which 65% to 80% were seen once. Clones ranked in the top ten supply roughly 4% of the sample.

This receptor was taken from a man between 70 and 80 years old with acute or convalescent COVID-19. The sequenced sample was peripheral blood. The V gene is TRBV5-4 and the J gene is TRBJ2-1; TRBD1 could be the D gene, as 6 bases match. The nucleotides are TGTGCCAGCAGCGCAGGGGACTCCTACAATGAGCAGTTCTTC. This gives the protein CASSAGDSYNEQFF. Extended through the reference TRBV5-4 and TRBJ2-1 proteins, this CDR3 yields the full variable domain: ETGVTQSPTHLIKTRGQQVTLRCSSQSGHNTVSWYQQALGQGPQFIFQYYREEENGRGNFPPRFSGLQFPNYSSELNVNALELDDSALYLCASSAGDSYNEQFFGPGTRLTVL.